This T cell receptor (beta chain) was sequenced during a study of CD4 T cell repertoires in COVID-19. General study results and limits: Some SARS-CoV-2 clonotypes, between 7 and 25%, recurred in SARS-CoV and/or HKU1 cultures. Several top expanded SARS-CoV-2-reactive clonotypes were shared by two or three memory subsets.

Some clones are missing from TCRdb's copy, which holds only in-frame ones; the method was immunoSEQ multiplex PCR. The sample consists of 460 or so clones, approximately 21% of them appearing once. The ends lost 3 bases at V and 6 bases at J; junction bases unmatched: 8. Germline V gene lookup returns CDR1 SGHTA and CDR2 FQGNSA. The CDR3 has 16 residues. CFSE-labeled cells were stimulated with autologous monocytes plus recombinant SARS-CoV-2 spike or nucleoprotein. Each stimulated subset culture started from fewer than 5.5x10^5 cells. About this clone itself: Its antigen is unidentified.

The TCR originated in a human donor who had COVID-19. The sample was central memory CD4+ T cells, cultured in vitro, taken after recovery from COVID-19. This rearrangement joins TRBV7-2 to TRBJ2-2, with 9 bases aligning to TRBD1. CDR3 in amino acids: CASSFGGTGSAGELFF. The CDR3 nucleotides read TGTGCCAGCAGCTTTGGGGGGACAGGGTCCGCCGGGGAGCTGTTTTTT.